The 5 T cell receptor beta chains given below trace back to one sample, sequenced in a study of tumor and adjacent non-tumor tissue in lung cancer. No cell sorting was done before RNA was extracted from the tissue. This non-tumor lung sample came from over 3 cm beyond the tumor edge. The library came from three nested PCR rounds adapted from ARM-PCR protocols. Using its own MiXCR run on the multiplex PCR reads, TCRdb lists one record per CDR3 protein. The table includes approximately 77,000 distinct CDR3 sequences, approximately 81% detected once. The sequencing input was distant non-tumor lung tissue. The receptor set was obtained from a man aged 60-69 years with non-small cell lung cancer.

Concerning this clonotype: The CDR3 does not end in the conserved phenylalanine or tryptophan, so this is likely a read error. The DNA is omitted, as the CDR3 cannot be located on it reliably, and the CDR3 follows TCRdb's listing. J is TRBJ2-3 and V is TRBV7-8; TRBD2, the D gene given by the table, was not confirmed from the DNA. Per the germline V gene, CDR1 is SGHVS and CDR2 is FQNEAQ. Termini included, the CDR3 measures 15 amino acids. CDR3 residues: CASSLVRGGTDTRYL.

This clonotype was picked up many times. The chain employs TRBV6-1 and TRBJ2-1; TRBD1 matches 12 bases. The junction had 8 bases not matched to a gene; V was cut back by 7 bases and J by 7 bases. This CDR3 is 15 amino acids long. Germline V gene lookup returns CDR1 MNHNS and CDR2 SASEGT. The DNA for the CDR3 is TGTGCCAGCATGGACGGGACAGGGGGCGGGAATGAGCAGTTCTTC. Translation gives CASMDGTGGGNEQFF.

This clonotype was picked up a small number of times. The junction shows a germline mismatch at one end, possibly a read error. The V gene is TRBV20-1, the J gene TRBJ1-6; D remains ambiguous. CDR3 length: 16 residues. Germline CDR1 is DFQATT and CDR2 is SNEGSKA (reference sequence). CDR3 coding DNA: TGCAGTGTTAGAGATCCAATCAGCCCCTATAATTCACCCCTCCACTTC. Protein sequence: CSVRDPISPYNSPLHF.

To note about this clonotype: One junction end does not reproduce the germline sequence, and a read error may be involved. The V call is TRBV11-2, the J call TRBJ2-6; TRBD1 aligns across 7 bases. CDR1 is SGHAT, CDR2 FQNNGV, per germline. This CDR3 comprises 19 residues. CDR3 DNA sequence: TGTGCCAGCAGCTTAGTTCCAAAGGACAGGCCCTCTGTGGCCATCGTCCTGATTTTC. Protein sequence: CASSLVPKDRPSVAIVLIF.

On this clonotype itself: A much larger clone differs by one base, so this may be a read error. CDR3 bases: TGTGCCGGCAGCAATGCAGGCGGGCAGTACTTC. This codes for CAGSNAGGQYF. This chain uses TRBV5-8 with TRBJ2-7; D not certain. The germline V gene has CDR1 SGHTS and CDR2 YDEGEE. There are 11 residues in the CDR3.